The source of this T cell receptor (beta chain) is a study of PD-L1 blockade in urothelial cancer. The method was immunoSEQ multiplex PCR; TCRdb's version includes in-frame clones alone and lacks a portion of them. The sample carries about 130,000 clones, approximately 84% recorded once. Time point indicated: pretreatment peripheral blood. This material consisted of PBMCs, taken around atezolizumab (anti-PD-L1) treatment. The receptor's source is a man between 45 and 60 years old with urothelial cancer.

The CDR3: CASRGGGTGNGGYTF. The CDR3 nucleotides read TGTGCCAGCAGGGGTGGGGGGACAGGGAATGGTGGCTACACCTTC. The chain couples TRBV28 to TRBJ1-2; 9 nucleotides agree with TRBD1. CDR1 MDHEN and CDR2 SYDVKM come from the germline V gene. This CDR3 contains 15 residues. The J segment lost 7 bases and the V segment lost 6 bases, leaving 12 bases of the junction unmatched.